A single T cell receptor beta chain is shown here with its context. The target antigen is unknown. This table comes from immunoSEQ multiplex PCR, and its TCRdb copy is limited to in-frame clones, with some not included. In the table there are over 300,000 clones, 83% of which are singletons. This specimen belongs to a study of Ad26.COV2.S vaccination and SARS-CoV-2 variants. Background on the study: A participant enrolled in the COV1001 Ad26.COV2.S trial arm provided the sample.

This CDR3 is 15 amino acids long. V dropped 7 bases and J dropped 0 bases, with 13 bases sitting between them. Germline assignment: CDR1 LGHDT and CDR2 YNNKEL (reference sequence). General study findings and limits: The placebo group had lower spike-specific TCR breadth than the vaccine recipients did. Total T cell responses were possibly underestimated by TCR breadth and depth analyses.

Described treatment: about 20 received Ad26.COV2.S at low or high dose, single or two shots; 5 received placebo; per-sample allocation not given. Samples came from day 63 after the first vaccine or placebo injection. Sample: peripheral blood, taken in a trial of Ad26.COV2.S vaccine versus placebo. The V gene is TRBV3-1 (or the pseudogene TRBV3-2), the J gene TRBJ1-3; no reliable D call. The TCR comes from a person between 18 and 60 years old who received the Ad26.COV2.S COVID-19 vaccine or a placebo. In DNA form, the CDR3 reads TGTGCCAGCAAAAAGGTTGGGGACTCTGGAAACACCATATATTTT. The encoded protein is CASKKVGDSGNTIYF.